A selection of T cell receptor beta chains follows, all from one sample in a study of CD8 T cells in ankylosing spondylitis. TCRdb called the 5' RACE reads again in MiXCR, with one record for every CDR3 protein. The table includes 69,000 or so distinct CDR3 sequences, about 5% detected once. Material: blood, either unsorted or a sorted T cell fraction (not recorded which). The receptors stem from a male donor with ankylosing spondylitis or in good health (not recorded which). The CDR3 runs from the conserved cysteine through the conserved F or W. D genes are given only for firm matches. Size is omitted from some rows. Given values are once, few, many or a class for expanded clones.

d_call	v_call	j_call	clone_size	cdr3_length	cdr3_aa	cdr3_nt
TRBD2	TRBV5-1	TRBJ2-3	many	17	CASSLAPTSGGADTQYF	TGCGCCAGCAGCTTGGCCCCGACTAGCGGGGGGGCGGACACGCAGTATTTT
-	TRBV5-6	TRBJ2-2	many	14	CASSIGRNTGELFF	TGTGCCAGCAGCATCGGACGGAACACCGGGGAGCTGTTTTTT
-	TRBV5-6	TRBJ1-1	many	13	CASSWGLNTEAFF	TGTGCCAGCAGCTGGGGTTTGAACACTGAAGCTTTCTTT
-	TRBV4-1	TRBJ2-7	many	15	CASSQETMGLYEQYF	TGCGCCAGCAGCCAAGAAACGATGGGTCTCTACGAGCAGTACTTC
TRBD2	TRBV7-2	TRBJ2-5	many	13	CASSSGRGETQYF	TGTGCCAGCAGCTCCGGGCGGGGGGAGACCCAGTACTTC
-	TRBV6-2/TRBV6-3	TRBJ2-2	few	15	CASSYESSHTGELFF	TGTGCCAGCAGTTACGAATCTTCCCACACCGGGGAGCTGTTTTTT
TRBD1	TRBV5-1	TRBJ2-7	many	14	CASSHGQGAYEQYF	TGCGCCAGCAGCCACGGACAGGGGGCCTACGAGCAGTACTTC
TRBD1	TRBV6-1	TRBJ1-2	many	13	CASRAAQGAGYTF	TGTGCCAGCAGGGCCGCGCAGGGGGCTGGCTACACCTTC
TRBD1	TRBV7-9	TRBJ1-1	-	16	CASSLAGQGARTEAFF	TGTGCCAGCAGCTTAGCGGGACAGGGGGCGCGGACTGAAGCTTTCTTT
-	TRBV5-1	TRBJ2-1	many	14	CASSSNTGDNEQFF	TGCGCCAGCAGCTCAAACACCGGGGACAATGAGCAGTTCTTC
TRBD1	TRBV18	TRBJ1-1	many	19	CASSPREVGTGGGSTEAFF	TGTGCCAGCTCACCACGGGAAGTTGGGACAGGGGGAGGGAGCACTGAAGCTTTCTTT
-	TRBV3-1	TRBJ2-7	-	14	CASSQGWSSYEQYF	TGTGCCAGCAGCCAAGGTTGGTCCTCTTACGAGCAGTACTTC
-	TRBV5-1	TRBJ1-5	many	16	CASSPGDTGDIQPQHF	TGCGCCAGCAGCCCCGGGGACACCGGAGATATTCAGCCCCAGCATTTT
-	TRBV20-1	TRBJ2-3	many	14	CSAPPGGSTDTQYF	TGCAGTGCTCCTCCCGGGGGAAGCACAGATACGCAGTATTTT
TRBD2	TRBV6-2/TRBV6-3	TRBJ2-1	many	15	CASSYSEGGGNEQFF	TGTGCCAGCAGTTACTCCGAGGGCGGGGGCAATGAGCAGTTCTTC
TRBD1	TRBV5-1	TRBJ1-4	-	16	CASSSTGLASNEKLFF	TGCGCCAGCAGCTCGACAGGGTTGGCGTCTAATGAAAAACTGTTTTTT
-	TRBV5-6	TRBJ2-2	many	17	CASSERRARVDIGELFF	TGTGCCAGCAGCGAAAGGAGGGCCAGGGTAGATATCGGGGAGCTGTTTTTT
-	TRBV6-1	TRBJ1-5	many	13	CASSQGLQQPQHF	TGTGCCAGCAGTCAGGGGCTTCAACAGCCCCAGCATTTT
TRBD1	TRBV28	TRBJ1-4	many	14	CASSYGTGSGKLFF	TGTGCCAGCTCTTACGGGACAGGGAGCGGAAAACTGTTTTTT
-	TRBV20-1	TRBJ1-1	many	12	CSAGQRYTEAFF	TGCAGTGCTGGACAGAGGTATACTGAAGCTTTCTTT
-	TRBV20-1	TRBJ1-2	many	11	CSATRQDGYTF	TGCAGTGCTACCCGACAGGATGGCTACACCTTC
-	TRBV12-3/TRBV12-4	TRBJ2-3	many	14	CASSLRDSTDTQYF	TGTGCCAGCAGTTTAAGGGACAGCACAGATACGCAGTATTTT
-	TRBV28	TRBJ1-2	many	15	CASSLGGHPLGGYTF	TGTGCCAGCAGCCTAGGAGGACACCCGCTCGGGGGCTACACCTTC